A single sample gave rise to the 24 T cell receptor beta chains below, sequenced in a study of technical replicates of blood from a handful of donors. The assay was immunoSEQ multiplex PCR, and TCRdb's table has in-frame clones only and misses some. This table holds 50,000 or so clones, about 94% found once. Specimen: PBMCs. These receptors all come from a human donor in good health. Some clones in this sample may be carry-over from other donors' samples.

This clone has only one observation. The chain recombines TRBV29-1 with TRBJ2-1, with a weak D call TRBD2 (6 bases). V lost 2 bases and J 15 bases, leaving 14 bases between the germline ends. This CDR3 has 11 residues. CDR1 and CDR2 (germline): SQVTM, ANQGSEA. The CDR3 nucleotides read TGCAGCGTTGAACGAGGGCGGGGTGGGTTCTTC. This translates into CSVERGRGGFF.

The V call is TRBV5-6, the J call TRBJ2-7; 7 bases match TRBD1. V trimming: 4 bases; J trimming: 3 bases; junction bases outside the gene matches: 7. In germline, CDR1 is SGHDT, CDR2 YYEEEE. CDR3 length: 14 residues. The CDR3 nucleotides are TGTGCCAGCAGCCGTGGGGACAGCCACTACGAGCAGTACTTC. Residues: CASSRGDSHYEQYF.

The V gene is TRBV6-5, the J gene TRBJ1-2; 8 bases line up with TRBD1. The CDR3 consists of 15 residues. Germline V gene data show CDR1 as MNHEY and CDR2 as SVGAGI. V lost 0 bases, J lost 2 bases, and 2 bases stayed unmatched. The CDR3 here is CASSYSTGANYGYTF. The DNA for the CDR3 is TGTGCCAGCAGTTACTCGACAGGGGCGAACTATGGCTACACCTTC.

The chain combines TRBV29-1 with TRBJ2-1; 7 positions match TRBD1. The length of the CDR3 is 15 residues. V lost 8 bases, J lost 8 bases, and 18 bases stayed unmatched. Germline V lookup: CDR1 SQVTM, CDR2 ANQGSEA. CDR3 bases: TGCAGCTTCAACTACCGGGACAGCCAAGGGGATGAGCAGTTCTTC. Residues: CSFNYRDSQGDEQFF.

The chain carries TRBV5-6 and TRBJ1-1, with D tentatively TRBD1 (6 bases). Germline assignment: CDR1 SGHDT and CDR2 YYEEEE. CDR3 length equals 14 residues. V lost 4 bases to trimming and J lost 4 bases, with 14 bases between them. The CDR3 sequence is CASSRGARATEAFF. DNA of the CDR3: TGTGCCAGCAGCCGGGGGGCTAGGGCCACTGAAGCTTTCTTT.

The chain employs TRBV5-5 and TRBJ1-1; TRBD1 is a possible D gene (6 bases). Trimming took 7 bases from V and 1 from J, leaving 11 bases between them. This CDR3 region has 13 residues. Germline CDR1 SGHKS, CDR2 YYEKEE (reference sequence). The CDR3 region is CASGAGANTEAFF. The CDR3 DNA follows: TGTGCCAGCGGGGCAGGGGCGAACACTGAAGCTTTCTTT.

The chain couples TRBV19 to TRBJ1-1; D gene unclear. From germline, CDR1 is LNHDA and CDR2 SQIVND (reference sequence). Trimming took 7 bases from V and 0 from J, leaving 12 bases between them. The CDR3 totals 14 residues. CDR3 sequence (DNA): TGTGCCAGTAAGGAACAGACCCTGAACACTGAAGCTTTCTTT. Translated, it gives CASKEQTLNTEAFF. Filled out from reference TRBV19 and TRBJ1-1, the complete variable domain reads DGGITQSPKYLFRKEGQNVTLSCEQNLNHDAMYWYRQDPGQGLRLIYYSQIVNDFQKGDIAEGYSVSREKKESFPLTVTSAQKNPTAFYLCASKEQTLNTEAFFGQGTRLTVV.

The CDR3, as DNA: TGCGCCAGCAGCCCCGACCTAGAGGCCAAAAACATTCAGTACTTC. This translates into CASSPDLEAKNIQYF. The chain is built from TRBV4-3 and TRBJ2-4; D call uncertain. CDR1 is LGHNA and CDR2 is YSLEER in the germline V gene. Trimming stripped 4 bases from V and 1 base from J, with 11 bases between. The CDR3 is 15 amino acids.

The chain recombines TRBV19 with TRBJ1-2; D is unresolved. V lost 7 bases, J lost 7 bases, and 22 bases lay in between. The CDR3 spans 15 residues. Germline V gives CDR1 LNHDA, CDR2 SQIVND (reference sequence). This CDR3 is CASTRGRDGRGGYTF. The CDR3 nucleotides are TGTGCCAGTACCCGCGGGAGAGACGGCCGCGGTGGCTACACCTTC.

The CDR3 reads CASSPRQGNEKLFF. The CDR3 coding sequence is TGTGCCAGCTCACCACGACAGGGTAATGAAAAACTGTTTTTT. The V call is TRBV18, the J call TRBJ1-4, with 7 positions matching TRBD1. V trimming: 1 base; J trimming: 4 bases; junction bases outside the gene matches: 0. From germline, CDR1 is KGHSH and CDR2 LQKENI. The CDR3 consists of 14 residues. Together with reference TRBV18 and TRBJ1-4, the CDR3 gives the full variable domain: NAGVMQNPRHLVRRRGQEARLRCSPMKGHSHVYWYRQLPEEGLKFMVYLQKENIIDESGMPKERFSAEFPKEGPSILRIQQVVRGDSAAYFCASSPRQGNEKLFFGSGTQLSVL.

This chain connects TRBV18 to TRBJ2-2; no definite D call. The V gene's germline CDR1 is KGHSH and CDR2 LQKENI. The CDR3 extends over 14 amino acids. Trimming stripped 4 bases from V and 1 base from J, with 7 bases between. The CDR3 region is CASSLKQNTGELFF. The CDR3 region has the DNA TGTGCCAGCTCACTTAAGCAGAACACCGGGGAGCTGTTTTTT.

The genes are TRBV7-9 and TRBJ2-7; TRBD2 might be the D (5 bases). CDR1 SEHNR and CDR2 FQNEAQ come from the germline V gene (reference sequence). This CDR3 is built from 13 residues. The V end was cut by 8 bases, the J end by 0 bases, with 11 bases between. CDR3 sequence (DNA): TGTGCCAGCCGGGGAGCGGCCTCCTACGAGCAGTACTTC. Its translation: CASRGAASYEQYF.

This rearrangement joins TRBV12-5 to TRBJ1-5; D is possibly TRBD1 (5 bases). Germline V gives CDR1 LGHNT, CDR2 FRNRAP. V lost 4 bases and J 2 bases, leaving 12 bases between the germline ends. The CDR3 covers 15 residues. The chain's CDR3 is CASGYHDRGNQPQHF. CDR3 nucleotide sequence: TGTGCTAGTGGTTACCACGACAGAGGCAATCAGCCCCAGCATTTT. Full variable domain (outside the CDR3, taken from reference TRBV12-5 and TRBJ1-5): DARVTQTPRHKVTEMGQEVTMRCQPILGHNTVFWYRQTMMQGLELLAYFRNRAPLDDSGMPKDRFSAEMPDATLATLKIQPSEPRDSAVYFCASGYHDRGNQPQHFGDGTRLSIL.

The rearrangement links TRBV4-1 to TRBJ2-7; D is possibly TRBD1 (6 bases). V shed 1 base and J shed 4 bases, with 14 bases lying between them. Per the germline V gene, CDR1 is MGHRA and CDR2 is YSYEKL. This CDR3 has 15 amino acids. The DNA of the CDR3 is TGCGCCAGCAGCCAAGGGACAGAAAAATTTTACGAGCAGTACTTC. As protein: CASSQGTEKFYEQYF.

V and J are TRBV7-3 and TRBJ2-3; D perhaps matches TRBD2 (6 bases). The CDR3 contains 16 residues. Germline V gene sequence: CDR1 SGHTA, CDR2 FQGTGA. The V end lost 0 bases, the J end lost 1 base, and 11 bases lay between the germline ends. The chain's CDR3 is CASSLTGRGRTDTQYF. The CDR3 DNA follows: TGTGCCAGCAGCTTAACTGGGCGGGGACGCACAGATACGCAGTATTTT.

The chain uses TRBV10-3 and TRBJ1-2; a possible D gene is TRBD1 (6 bases). Germline lookup yields CDR1 ENHRY and CDR2 SYGVKD. The CDR3 runs to 13 residues. Trimming left V 10 bases short and J 2 bases short, with 14 bases between. CDR3 DNA sequence: TGTGCCAACCAAGGACAGCTCAACTATGGCTACACCTTC. This gives the protein CANQGQLNYGYTF.

This chain connects TRBV6-5 to TRBJ2-1, with 8 nucleotides matching TRBD1. Germline V gene sequence: CDR1 MNHEY, CDR2 SVGAGI. V lost 7 bases, J lost 10 bases, and 9 bases stayed unmatched. This CDR3 is 13 amino acids long. For the CDR3, the DNA is TGTGCCAGCAAAGCGCCAGGGGGCTTAGAGCAGTTCTTC. This encodes CASKAPGGLEQFF.

The rearrangement uses TRBV7-8 and TRBJ2-7, with D maybe TRBD2 (5 bases). Germline assignment: CDR1 SGHVS and CDR2 FQNEAQ. The CDR3 is 14 residues long. Trimming took off 2 bases at V and 3 bases at J, with 11 bases between the two ends. The CDR3 bases are TGTGCCAGCAGCTTATGGGGTGGAGGCTACGAGCAGTACTTC. Amino acid sequence: CASSLWGGGYEQYF.

This sequence joins TRBV25-1 and TRBJ2-5, with D possibly TRBD1 on 6 matching bases. This CDR3 has 16 residues. The V end lost 2 bases, the J end lost 0 bases, and 13 bases lay between the germline ends. Germline-derived CDR1 and CDR2 are MGHDK and SYGVNS. The CDR3 loop reads CASSEPQGKYQETQYF. The CDR3 DNA reads TGTGCCAGCAGTGAACCCCAGGGGAAGTACCAAGAGACCCAGTACTTC.

The chain combines TRBV6-1 with TRBJ1-1; 9 nucleotides match TRBD1. Germline CDR1 reads MNHNS; CDR2 reads SASEGT. CDR3 length equals 16 residues. The junction had 8 bases not matched to a gene; V was cut back by 1 base and J by 5 bases. The chain's CDR3 is CASSEGAGQGWTEAFF. CDR3 DNA: TGTGCCAGCAGTGAAGGGGCGGGACAGGGTTGGACTGAAGCTTTCTTT.

The gene calls are TRBV5-4 and TRBJ2-3; 9 nucleotides agree with TRBD2. Germline V gene sequence: CDR1 SGHNT, CDR2 YYREEE (reference sequence). The CDR3 runs 14 residues. Trimming at V came to 8 bases and at J to 3 bases, leaving 7 bases not matched to a gene. The CDR3: CASRREGRTDTQYF. The CDR3 nucleotides are TGTGCCAGTAGGCGGGAGGGACGTACAGATACGCAGTATTTT.

The genes are TRBV6-5 and TRBJ1-6; 7 bases fit TRBD1. The CDR3 loop spans 15 amino acids. The germline CDR1 and CDR2 sequences are MNHEY and SVGAGI. V gave up 0 bases and J gave up 7 bases; unmatched junction bases: 3. This chain's CDR3 is CASSYSTGSNSPLHF. CDR3 DNA: TGTGCCAGCAGTTACTCGACAGGGTCCAATTCACCCCTCCACTTT.

The chain recombines TRBV10-3 with TRBJ2-2; TRBD2 aligns across 8 bases. The CDR3 spans 14 residues. Germline CDR1 reads ENHRY; CDR2 reads SYGVKD. V was pared by 3 bases and J by 6 bases, with 3 bases of the junction left unmatched. The CDR3 DNA reads as TGTGCCATCAGTGAAAGGACTAGCCCCGGGGAGCTGTTTTTT. Protein: CAISERTSPGELFF.

The chain combines TRBV5-4 with TRBJ2-3, with D possibly TRBD2 on 6 matching bases. V was clipped by 2 bases and J by 2 bases, with 12 bases between them. Looked up from germline, CDR1 is SGHNT and CDR2 is YYREEE (reference sequence). The CDR3 spans 15 residues. CDR3 loop: CASSLPGLITDTQYF. The CDR3 DNA is TGTGCCAGCAGCTTACCGGGACTTATCACAGATACGCAGTATTTT.